The 18 T cell receptor beta chains presented below share a single source sample, sequenced in a study of T cell repertoires in cytomegalovirus infection. A single record per CDR3 protein comes from TCRdb applying MiXCR to the reads. Seen here are about 680,000 distinct CDR3 sequences, approximately 25% observed once, and the top ten hold 8%. The sample consisted of CD8+ T cells from PBMCs. Source of these receptors: a human donor in good health (CMV status not recorded). Some clones in this sample may be carry-over from other donors' samples.

This clonotype was seen many times. The gene calls are TRBV7-2 and TRBJ2-1; 9 bases match TRBD2. With 1 base clipped from V and 5 bases from J, the junction kept 3 bases outside the gene matches. This CDR3 spans 15 amino acids. Germline V CDR1 and CDR2: SGHTA, FQGNSA. CDR3 DNA: TGTGCCAGCAGCTTAGTGACTAGCGGAAACAATGAGCAGTTCTTC. Protein sequence: CASSLVTSGNNEQFF.

Only a few counts were recorded for this clonotype. This chain links TRBV6-1 with TRBJ1-1; no clear D. Trimming pared 7 bases from V and 1 base from J, leaving 10 bases between. This CDR3 comprises 13 residues. CDR1 and CDR2 (germline): MNHNS, SASEGT. The CDR3 DNA reads as TGTGCCAGCACTTTCCAGGAGAACACTGAAGCTTTCTTT. Encoded protein: CASTFQENTEAFF.

This clonotype showed up just a few times. The V gene is TRBV12-3 or TRBV12-4, the J gene TRBJ1-1; 7 bases agree with TRBD1. V gave up 8 bases and J gave up 5 bases; unmatched junction bases: 8. The CDR3 is 13 amino acids. CDR3 residues: CASGAGGWTEAFF. The CDR3 DNA reads TGTGCCAGCGGGGCAGGGGGGTGGACTGAAGCTTTCTTT.

This chain connects TRBV10-2 to TRBJ2-1; no definite D call. With 0 bases removed from V and 10 bases from J, the gap between germline ends came to 7 bases. CDR1 and CDR2 (germline): WSHSY, SAAADI. The length of the CDR3 is 12 residues. DNA of the CDR3: TGCGCCAGCAGTGAGTCTACAATCGAGCAGTTCTTC. Translated: CASSESTIEQFF.

This clonotype has just a few counts. DNA of the CDR3: TGTGCCACCAGTGACCTCGACAGTTACAATGAGCAGTTCTTC. This codes for CATSDLDSYNEQFF. The rearrangement uses TRBV24-1 and TRBJ2-1, with D perhaps TRBD1 (5 bases). V was clipped by 4 bases and J by 4 bases, with 10 bases between them. Per germline, CDR1 KGHDR and CDR2 SFDVKD. The CDR3 has 14 amino acids.

The chain couples TRBV24-1 to TRBJ2-1; 10 positions agree with TRBD1. The germline CDR1 and CDR2 sequences are KGHDR and SFDVKD. Losses at the gene ends were 7 bases for V and 9 bases for J; bases not matched to a gene: 8. The CDR3 has 14 residues. CDR3 coding DNA: TGTGCCACCAGACCACGACAGGGGGCAGGTGAGCAGTTCTTC. This encodes CATRPRQGAGEQFF.

V and J are TRBV2 and TRBJ1-6; 8 bases are a match to TRBD1. V trimming: 8 bases; J trimming: 4 bases; junction bases outside the gene matches: 7. Germline CDR1 is SNHLY and CDR2 is FYNNEI. This CDR3 is built from 15 residues. In DNA, the CDR3 is TGTGCCAGCTGGGAAGACAGGGGTTATAATTCACCCCTCCACTTT. As protein: CASWEDRGYNSPLHF.

The sample holds a few counts of this clonotype. The genes are TRBV6-5 and TRBJ2-7; maybe TRBD2 (5 bases). V lost 8 bases to trimming and J lost 3 bases, with 14 bases between them. In germline, CDR1 is MNHEY, CDR2 SVGAGI. The CDR3 loop spans 13 amino acids. CDR3 in amino acids: CASCRAGDYEQYF. CDR3 bases: TGTGCCAGCTGCCGGGCCGGGGACTACGAGCAGTACTTC.

V usage is TRBV7-6 and J usage is TRBJ2-7; 10 nucleotides match TRBD2. Germline V gene data show CDR1 as SGHVS and CDR2 as FNYEAQ. The CDR3 sequence is 15 residues long. V lost 2 bases and J lost 2; bases outside the gene matches: 3. The CDR3 nucleotides read TGTGCCAGCAGCTTACTAGCGGGGGCAGCCTACGAGCAGTACGTC. Translated, it gives CASSLLAGAAYEQYV.

The chain joins TRBV28 to TRBJ1-2; no firm D call. Deletions cut 6 bases from V and 7 bases from J, with 18 bases between. The CDR3 is made up of 14 amino acids. Germline V gene lookup returns CDR1 MDHEN and CDR2 SYDVKM. The CDR3, as DNA: TGTGCCAGCAGCCCCTCGGGTAACCTCCTTGGCTACACCTTC. Its protein product is CASSPSGNLLGYTF.

V is TRBV7-8 and J is TRBJ2-7; 7 nucleotides match TRBD2. V was clipped by 0 bases and J by 0 bases; unmatched bases: 8. The CDR3 sequence is 17 residues long. Germline loops: CDR1 SGHVS, CDR2 FQNEAQ. The CDR3 DNA reads TGTGCCAGCAGCTTAGCGGGGGGGGGACCTGCCTCCTACGAGCAGTACTTC. Residues: CASSLAGGGPASYEQYF.

This clonotype showed up many times. This chain joins TRBV28 and TRBJ2-1; 8 positions match TRBD2. CDR1 MDHEN and CDR2 SYDVKM come from the germline V gene. This CDR3 contains 16 residues. V shed 5 bases, J shed 6 bases, and the junction held 12 bases outside the gene matches. CDR3 sequence (DNA): TGTGCCAGCAGTACTATGTTTAGCGGGGAAGGCAATGAGCAGTTCTTC. It encodes CASSTMFSGEGNEQFF. Combining the CDR3 with reference TRBV28 and TRBJ2-1 gives the whole variable domain DVKVTQSSRYLVKRTGEKVFLECVQDMDHENMFWYRQDPGLGLRLIYFSYDVKMKEKGDIPEGYSVSREKKERFSLILESASTNQTSMYLCASSTMFSGEGNEQFFGPGTRLTVL.

This clonotype is a singleton in its sample. The chain employs TRBV15 and TRBJ1-1; D is undetermined. The CDR3 sequence is 14 residues long. Trimming took off 0 bases at V and 4 bases at J, with 9 bases between the two ends. Germline loops: CDR1 LNHNV, CDR2 YYDKDF (reference sequence). As DNA, the CDR3 is TGTGCCACCAGCAGAGAGGTGGGCAGCACTGAAGCTTTCTTT. Translated: CATSREVGSTEAFF.

The chain carries TRBV4-2 and TRBJ2-1; D is possibly TRBD1 (5 bases). This CDR3 comprises 16 residues. Trimming stripped 0 bases from V and 5 bases from J, with 14 bases between. Germline V gene sequence: CDR1 LGHNA, CDR2 YNFKEQ. The CDR3 nucleotides are TGTGCCAGCAGCCAAGATAGTGGACCAGGGAACAATGAGCAGTTCTTC. As protein: CASSQDSGPGNNEQFF.

This rearrangement joins TRBV6-6 to TRBJ2-7; a possible D gene is TRBD2 (5 bases). The germline V and J ends were trimmed by 4 bases and 4 bases, with 8 bases remaining between them. The V gene's germline CDR1 is MNHNY and CDR2 SVGAGI (reference sequence). The CDR3 sequence is 12 residues long. CDR3 DNA sequence: TGTGCCAGCAGTTCGGGGATTTACGAGCAGTACGTC. This codes for CASSSGIYEQYV.

Remarks on this clonotype: An end of the junction differs from the germline gene, which may be a read error. The chain links TRBV5-1 to TRBJ2-7, with 7 bases fitting TRBD2. There are 15 residues in the CDR3. The germline V gene encodes CDR1 SGHRS and CDR2 YFSETQ. CDR3 DNA sequence: TGCGCCAGAAGCTTGGGACTGCCGGGAGGATACGAGCAGTACTTC. This codes for CARSLGLPGGYEQYF.

Details on this clonotype: A much larger clone lies a single base off, so this may be a read error. V is TRBV7-6 and J is TRBJ2-1; TRBD2 matches 9 bases. With V trimmed by 5 bases and J by 6 bases, 11 bases remained unmatched. This CDR3 has 16 residues. Germline V lookup: CDR1 SGHVS, CDR2 FNYEAQ. The CDR3, as DNA: TGTGCCAGCAGCGCACTGGGACTAGCAAGGGGCAATGAGCAGTTCTTC. Translation gives CASSALGLARGNEQFF.

This clonotype was detected a few times. The V and J genes are TRBV11-2 and TRBJ2-2, with TRBD2 matching over 9 bases. Germline CDR1 reads SGHAT; CDR2 reads FQNNGV. The CDR3 has 17 residues. V lost 3 bases, J lost 7 bases, and 12 bases stayed unmatched. CDR3 nucleotide sequence: TGTGCCAGCAGCTTGTGGACTAGCGACTTGAGAGGCGGGGAGCTGTTTTTT. It codes for CASSLWTSDLRGGELFF.